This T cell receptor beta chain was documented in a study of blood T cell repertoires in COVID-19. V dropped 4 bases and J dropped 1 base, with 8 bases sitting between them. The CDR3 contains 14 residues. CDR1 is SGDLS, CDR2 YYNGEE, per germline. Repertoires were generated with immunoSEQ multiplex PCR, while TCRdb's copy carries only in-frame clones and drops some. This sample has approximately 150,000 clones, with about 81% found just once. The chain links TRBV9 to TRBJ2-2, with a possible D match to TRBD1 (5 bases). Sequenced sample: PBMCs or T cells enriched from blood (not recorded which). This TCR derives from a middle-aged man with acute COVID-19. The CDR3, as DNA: TGTGCCAGCAGCTATACAGGGAACACCGGGGAGCTGTTTTTT. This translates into CASSYTGNTGELFF. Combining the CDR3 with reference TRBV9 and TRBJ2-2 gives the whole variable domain DSGVTQTPKHLITATGQRVTLRCSPRSGDLSVYWYQQSLDQGLQFLIQYYNGEERAKGNILERFSAQQFPDLHSELNLSSLELGDSALYFCASSYTGNTGELFFGEGSRLTVL.